Listed here are 19 T cell receptor beta chains from one sample, sequenced in a study of shared clonotypes between healthy human individuals. TCRdb's table, derived via immunoSEQ multiplex PCR, lists solely in-frame clones and lacks some. The sample has over 950,000 clones; around three quarters are singletons. Sequenced material: memory CD4+ T cells from PBMCs. Subset defined: CD45RA-negative fraction. These receptor sequences come from a man aged 18 to 35 in good health. Some clones in this sample may be carry-over from other donors' samples.

Points on this clone: A far larger clone is one base from this, pointing to a likely read error. The chain uses TRBV29-1 and TRBJ1-1, with D possibly matching TRBD1 (6 bases). The CDR3 consists of 14 residues. The V and J ends lost 6 bases and 8 bases respectively, with 22 bases between them. Per the germline V gene, CDR1 is SQVTM and CDR2 is ANQGSEA. The CDR3 nucleotides read TGCAGCGTAGCAAACCTGGACAGCTTTTTAGAAGCTTTCTTT. Protein: CSVANLDSFLEAFF.

The rearrangement joins TRBV2 to TRBJ2-1; the D gene could be TRBD1 or TRBD2 (5 bases each). This CDR3 contains 13 residues. From germline, CDR1 is SNHLY and CDR2 FYNNEI. The V end was cut by 7 bases, the J end by 6 bases, with 13 bases between. The CDR3 region has the DNA TGTGCCAGCACTTGGGGGATGGGCAATGAGCAGTTCTTC. It encodes CASTWGMGNEQFF. Supplemented by reference TRBV2 and TRBJ2-1, the full variable domain reads EPEVTQTPSHQVTQMGQEVILRCVPISNHLYFYWYRQILGQKVEFLVSFYNNEISEKSEIFDDQFSVERPDGSNFTLKIRSTKLEDSAMYFCASTWGMGNEQFFGPGTRLTVL.

The V call is TRBV9, the J call TRBJ2-5; perhaps D is TRBD1 or TRBD2 (6 bases each). This CDR3 is built from 17 residues. Germline CDR1 is SGDLS and CDR2 is YYNGEE. V was shortened by 2 bases and J by 0 bases, with 17 bases between the two germline ends. Here the CDR3 DNA reads TGTGCCAGCAGCGTCCGGAGGGGGACGGAGAACCAAGAGACCCAGTACTTC. Residues: CASSVRRGTENQETQYF.

This clone was observed a single time. J is TRBJ1-2 and V is TRBV9; D is perhaps TRBD1 (6 bases). Trimming took 4 bases from V and 5 from J, leaving 15 bases between them. The CDR3 has 14 residues. Germline V lookup: CDR1 SGDLS, CDR2 YYNGEE. DNA of the CDR3: TGTGCCAGCAGCCCCCGGGCAGGGGAATATGGCTACACCTTC. Its translation: CASSPRAGEYGYTF.

The chain couples TRBV18 to TRBJ1-1; D is possibly TRBD1 (6 bases). The CDR3 consists of 17 residues. The V gene lost 4 bases and the J gene lost 0 bases, with 18 bases spanning the gap. Germline assignment: CDR1 KGHSH and CDR2 LQKENI. The CDR3 DNA reads TGTGCCAGCTCACTCGCCCGGGGGCGCGGCATGAACACTGAAGCTTTCTTT. Translating gives CASSLARGRGMNTEAFF.

The chain has TRBV6-5 and TRBJ2-7; TRBD1 is a possible D gene (6 bases). Germline V gene data show CDR1 as MNHEY and CDR2 as SVGAGI. CDR3 length: 13 residues. Trimming took off 3 bases at V and 6 bases at J, with 12 bases between the two ends. CDR3 sequence: CASSYRPGAEQYF. For the CDR3, the DNA is TGTGCCAGCAGTTATCGGCCAGGGGCCGAGCAGTACTTC.

V and J are TRBV7-6 and TRBJ2-7; TRBD2 matches at 7 bases. With V trimmed by 2 bases and J by 5 bases, 9 bases remained unmatched. This CDR3 is built from 15 residues. Germline CDR1 reads SGHVS; CDR2 reads FNYEAQ. CDR3 nucleotides: TGTGCCAGCAGCTTACGCCGGGAGGTTTTCCACGAGCAGTACTTC. This translates into CASSLRREVFHEQYF.

This clone was detected many times. The gene calls are TRBV30 and TRBJ2-2; a weak D match, TRBD2 (5 bases). Per germline, CDR1 GTSNPN and CDR2 SVGIG (reference sequence). Trimming left V 4 bases short and J 7 bases short, with 13 bases between. The CDR3 spans 13 residues. The CDR3 spells CAWTVARGGELFF. The CDR3 nucleotides are TGTGCCTGGACAGTGGCTCGGGGCGGGGAGCTGTTTTTT.

Turning to this clone: Given a far larger clone just one base away, this is likely a sequencing read error. This chain uses TRBV29-1 with TRBJ2-1; 10 bases agree with TRBD1. V lost 6 bases to trimming and J lost 8 bases; unmatched junction nucleotides: 7. The CDR3 extends over 13 amino acids. In germline, CDR1 is SQVTM, CDR2 ANQGSEA. DNA of the CDR3: TGCAGCGTCGGGACAGGGGTGGTCGATGAGCAGTTCTTC. Protein: CSVGTGVVDEQFF.

In its sample, this clone was seen once. The chain links TRBV7-3 to TRBJ2-4; the D gene is possibly TRBD1 (6 bases). Trimming cost V 6 bases and J 7 bases, with 22 bases left between them. This CDR3 has 16 residues. CDR1 is SGHTA and CDR2 is FQGTGA in the germline V gene. CDR3 sequence reads: CASSITSWGPGNIQYF. The CDR3 DNA is TGTGCCAGCAGTATCACTTCATGGGGGCCGGGGAACATTCAGTACTTC.

This rearrangement joins TRBV5-1 to TRBJ2-1; D not certain. There are 15 residues in the CDR3. CDR1 SGHRS and CDR2 YFSETQ come from the germline V gene. V lost 5 bases to trimming and J lost 5 bases, with 17 bases between them. CDR3 protein: CASRPPGFNNNEQFF. As DNA, the CDR3 is TGCGCCAGCAGACCCCCCGGGTTTAATAACAATGAGCAGTTCTTC.

This clone has a handful of counts. The rearrangement uses TRBV5-1 and TRBJ2-7; maybe TRBD1 (5 bases). The CDR3 covers 14 residues. V was trimmed by 0 bases and J by 2 bases, leaving 9 bases between them. Germline lookup yields CDR1 SGHRS and CDR2 YFSETQ. CDR3 sequence (DNA): TGCGCCAGCAGCTTGGCTCAGGGCCCCTACGAGCAGTACTTC. Encoded protein: CASSLAQGPYEQYF.

This chain uses TRBV2 with TRBJ2-7; D is ambiguous. This CDR3 has 14 residues. Germline CDR1 and CDR2: SNHLY and FYNNEI. V was clipped by 2 bases and J by 5 bases, with 13 bases between them. Here the CDR3 reads CASSEYGSGNEQYF. The CDR3 nucleotides read TGTGCCAGCAGTGAATACGGCAGTGGCAACGAGCAGTACTTC.

This sequence joins TRBV28 and TRBJ1-1; 9 nucleotides agree with TRBD1. CDR3 length equals 17 residues. V shed 10 bases, J shed 1 base, and the junction held 16 bases outside the gene matches. Germline lookup yields CDR1 MDHEN and CDR2 SYDVKM. The CDR3 reads CATVRRPGTGKNTEAFF. CDR3 sequence (DNA): TGTGCCACCGTCCGTCGTCCCGGGACAGGGAAGAACACTGAAGCTTTCTTT.

As regards this clone: This same CDR3 is encoded by further DNA sequences in the sample. CDR3 in amino acids: CAISESRDTDTQYF. CDR3 nucleotide sequence: TGTGCCATCAGTGAGTCGCGGGACACAGATACGCAGTATTTT. The chain combines TRBV10-3 with TRBJ2-3; perhaps TRBD2 as D (6 bases). CDR3 size: 14 residues. Germline assignment: CDR1 ENHRY and CDR2 SYGVKD. With 0 bases removed from V and 2 bases from J, the gap between germline ends came to 6 bases.

About this clone itself: This sequence is one base from a far larger clone and is likely a read error. The gene calls are TRBV27 and TRBJ2-5; 7 bases map to TRBD2. J lost 2 bases, V lost 6 bases, and 6 bases had no gene match. The CDR3 length is 14 residues. Germline assignment: CDR1 MNHEY and CDR2 SMNVEV (reference sequence). In nucleotides, the CDR3 is TGTGCCAGCAGCTTGGGGGGGTGGCAAGAGACCCAGTACTTC. This gives the protein CASSLGGWQETQYF.

CDR3 in amino acids: CASSRTGGETQYF. In nucleotides, the CDR3 is TGTGCCAGCAGCCGCACAGGGGGAGAGACCCAGTACTTC. This chain uses TRBV7-3 with TRBJ2-5, with 8 bases matching TRBD1. The CDR3 is 13 residues long. V shed 5 bases, J shed 4 bases, and the junction held 3 bases outside the gene matches. Germline CDR1 reads SGHTA; CDR2 reads FQGTGA.

A note on this clone: At the DNA level, this CDR3 is encoded by other sequences in the same sample as well. This chain joins TRBV18 and TRBJ2-1; a possible D gene is TRBD1 (5 bases). From germline, CDR1 is KGHSH and CDR2 LQKENI. Trimming stripped 3 bases from V and 4 bases from J, with 10 bases between. CDR3 length: 14 amino acids. CDR3 nucleotide sequence: TGTGCCAGCTCACCGACCCGGACATACAATGAGCAGTTCTTC. Protein product: CASSPTRTYNEQFF.

This clone came up once. The chain couples TRBV7-9 to TRBJ2-2, with D perhaps TRBD2 (5 bases). This CDR3 has 16 amino acids. V was cut by 4 bases and J by 5 bases, with 17 bases left in between. Germline-derived CDR1 and CDR2 are SEHNR and FQNEAQ (reference sequence). The CDR3 nucleotides read TGTGCCAGCAGCTCAAGGAGGCGTTCGGGGACCGGGGAGCTGTTTTTT. The encoded protein is CASSSRRRSGTGELFF.